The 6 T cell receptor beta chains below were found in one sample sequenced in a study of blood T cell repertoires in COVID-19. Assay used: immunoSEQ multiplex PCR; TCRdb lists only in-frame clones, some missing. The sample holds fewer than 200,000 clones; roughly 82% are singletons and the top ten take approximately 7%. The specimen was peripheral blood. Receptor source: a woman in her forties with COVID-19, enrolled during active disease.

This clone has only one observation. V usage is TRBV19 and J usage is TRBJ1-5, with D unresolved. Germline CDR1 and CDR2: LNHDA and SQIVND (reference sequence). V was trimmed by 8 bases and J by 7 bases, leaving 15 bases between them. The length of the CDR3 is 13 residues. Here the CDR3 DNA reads TGTGCCAGTCATTGGGAGTTGAAGCAGCCCCAGCATTTT. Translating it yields CASHWELKQPQHF.

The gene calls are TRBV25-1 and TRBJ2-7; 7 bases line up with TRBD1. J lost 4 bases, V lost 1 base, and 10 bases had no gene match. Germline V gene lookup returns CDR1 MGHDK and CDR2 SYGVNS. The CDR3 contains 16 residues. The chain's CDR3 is CASSESTWDSTYEQYV. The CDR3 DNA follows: TGTGCCAGCAGTGAATCGACCTGGGACAGCACATACGAGCAGTACGTC.

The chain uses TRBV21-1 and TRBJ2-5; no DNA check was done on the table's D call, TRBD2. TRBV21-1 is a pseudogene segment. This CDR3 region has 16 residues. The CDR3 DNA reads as TGTGCCAGCAGCAAAGGTTTGAGTGTTAGCGGGGACTACCGGTACTTC. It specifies CASSKGLSVSGDYRYF.

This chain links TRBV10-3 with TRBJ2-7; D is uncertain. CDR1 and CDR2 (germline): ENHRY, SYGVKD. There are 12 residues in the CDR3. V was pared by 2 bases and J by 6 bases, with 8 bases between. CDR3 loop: CAISESLAEQYF. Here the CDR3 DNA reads TGTGCCATCAGTGAGAGTCTGGCCGAGCAGTACTTC.

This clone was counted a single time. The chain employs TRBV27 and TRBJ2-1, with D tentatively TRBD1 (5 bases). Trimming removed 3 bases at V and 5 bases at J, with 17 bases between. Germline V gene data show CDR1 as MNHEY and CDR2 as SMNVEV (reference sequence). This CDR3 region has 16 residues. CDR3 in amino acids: CASSFLGRGLNNEQFF. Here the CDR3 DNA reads TGTGCCAGCAGTTTTCTCGGTAGGGGATTGAACAATGAGCAGTTCTTC.

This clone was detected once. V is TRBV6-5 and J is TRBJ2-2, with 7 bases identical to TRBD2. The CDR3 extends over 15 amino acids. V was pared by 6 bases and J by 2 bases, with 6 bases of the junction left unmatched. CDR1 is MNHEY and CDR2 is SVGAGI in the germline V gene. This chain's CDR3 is CASSKSGVNTGELFF. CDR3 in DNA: TGTGCCAGCAGCAAAAGCGGGGTTAACACCGGGGAGCTGTTTTTT.